The text below deals with one TCR beta chain. Its antigen is unknown. This entry is derived from a study of glioma-infiltrating T cells. Whole-study findings and limits: Tissue-blood divergence was below expectation in non-neoplastic patients, above in gliomas. Very few CDR3 sequences were shared between tissue and blood.

V was trimmed by 2 bases and J by 4 bases, leaving 9 bases between them. The CDR3 totals 15 residues. Germline V gene lookup returns CDR1 SEHNR and CDR2 FQNEAQ (reference sequence). The iRepertoire nested amplicon-rescue multiplex PCR amplified TCR alpha and beta CDR3s from RNA. For one-step reverse transcription and amplification, 100-400 ng of tissue mRNA or PBMC total RNA was used. TCRdb re-analysed the multiplex PCR reads in MiXCR, keeping a single row per CDR3 protein. The repertoire holds 93,000 or so distinct CDR3 sequences, with around 29% as singletons. The TCR sequence derives from a human donor with low-grade glioma or glioblastoma, undergoing nonglioma brain surgery, or in good health (not recorded which). The sample taken for sequencing was glioma tissue, nonneoplastic brain tissue, or PBMCs (not recorded which). The chain uses TRBV7-9 and TRBJ1-6; no definite D call. CDR3 region: CASSLRPSYNSPLHF. In DNA form, the CDR3 reads TGTGCCAGCAGCTTACGACCGAGTTATAATTCACCCCTCCACTTT.